This T cell receptor beta chain was recovered during a study of shared clonotypes between healthy human individuals. This table comes from immunoSEQ multiplex PCR, and its TCRdb copy is limited to in-frame clones, with some not included. The sample shows 950,000 to 1,100,000 clones, 65% to 80% of them seen only once. CDR3 length: 18 amino acids. Per the germline V gene, CDR1 is MDHEN and CDR2 is SYDVKM. V was clipped by 5 bases and J by 2 bases; unmatched bases: 11. This clone appeared a few times. The sequenced sample was memory CD4+ T cells sorted from blood. Subset reported: CD45RA-negative fraction. The sequence derives from a man between 18 and 29 years old in good health. The chain uses TRBV28 and TRBJ1-5, with 11 positions matching TRBD1. CDR3 in amino acids: CASSRDRGSGRGNQPQHF. The CDR3 DNA follows: TGTGCCAGCAGTAGGGACAGGGGGTCGGGAAGGGGCAATCAGCCCCAGCATTTT.